The sequence of this T cell receptor beta chain was determined in a study of CD8 T cells in Susac syndrome. Random hexamers primed reverse transcription of about 0.45 to 1 ug RNA. A single record per CDR3 protein comes from TCRdb applying MiXCR to the immunoSEQ multiplex PCR reads. The repertoire holds 150,000 or so distinct CDR3 sequences, with just over 90% as singletons. The sequence derives from a human donor in good health. Sequences were obtained from CD4+ T cells from PBMCs.

Here the CDR3 DNA reads TGTGCCAGCAGTTTCTCAATCTCTGGAAACACCATATATTTT. Translation gives CASSFSISGNTIYF. The chain recombines TRBV12-3 or TRBV12-4 with TRBJ1-3, with D uncertain. With 3 bases removed from V and 0 bases from J, the gap between germline ends came to 6 bases. CDR3 length: 14 amino acids.